This is a list of T cell receptor beta chains from one sample in a study of technical replicates of blood from a few donors. The data were produced by immunoSEQ multiplex PCR, yet TCRdb's version contains in-frame clones alone and is incomplete. The sample lists some 78,000 clones, 94% occurring once. The material sequenced was T cells isolated from PBMCs. The receptors here all came from a human donor in good health. Each CDR3 is given with its conserved first and last residue. A D gene is named only where the DNA matches it firmly. Clone size is shown for a subset of rows, as once, few, many or a class of expanded clone.

CDR3 protein: CASSHNFYRDFYNEQFF
CDR3 DNA: TGTGCCAGCAGCCACAACTTTTACCGGGACTTCTACAATGAGCAGTTCTTC
D gene: -
clone size: -
V gene: TRBV14
J gene: TRBJ2-1

CDR3 protein: CASSRVGLEEQYF
CDR3 DNA: TGTGCCAGTAGTAGGGTGGGGCTGGAAGAGCAGTACTTC
D gene: -
clone size: -
V gene: TRBV19
J gene: TRBJ2-7

CDR3 protein: CASSQEGQVYEQYF
CDR3 DNA: TGCGCCAGCAGCCAAGAGGGACAGGTCTACGAGCAGTACTTC
D gene: TRBD1
clone size: -
V gene: TRBV4-1
J gene: TRBJ2-7

CDR3 protein: CASSRSGDNYGYTF
CDR3 DNA: TGCGCCAGCAGCCGTTCAGGGGATAACTATGGCTACACCTTC
D gene: -
clone size: once
V gene: TRBV4-1
J gene: TRBJ1-2

CDR3 protein: CASSATTPGQGGYTGELFF
CDR3 DNA: TGTGCCAGCAGTGCTACTACACCGGGACAGGGGGGGTATACCGGGGAGCTGTTTTTT
D gene: TRBD1
clone size: -
V gene: TRBV2
J gene: TRBJ2-2

CDR3 protein: CASSQDEVASTSGGYEQYF
CDR3 DNA: TGTGCCAGCAGCCAAGATGAGGTAGCTAGTACTAGCGGAGGCTACGAGCAGTACTTC
D gene: TRBD2
clone size: -
V gene: TRBV4-2
J gene: TRBJ2-7

CDR3 protein: CASSGLISGSDEQFF
CDR3 DNA: TGTGCCAGCAGTGGTCTGATTAGCGGGAGCGATGAGCAGTTCTTC
D gene: TRBD2
clone size: -
V gene: TRBV2
J gene: TRBJ2-1

CDR3 protein: CASTLTSSYYNEQFF
CDR3 DNA: TGCGCCAGCACCCTGACCTCTAGCTACTACAATGAGCAGTTCTTC
D gene: -
clone size: -
V gene: TRBV5-1
J gene: TRBJ2-1

CDR3 protein: CASSLQQGASDTQYF
CDR3 DNA: TGTGCCAGCAGCCTCCAACAGGGGGCGAGTGATACGCAGTATTTT
D gene: TRBD1
clone size: -
V gene: TRBV4-2
J gene: TRBJ2-3

CDR3 protein: CASSRGTGDNSPLHF
CDR3 DNA: TGCGCCAGCAGCCGAGGGACAGGGGATAATTCACCCCTCCACTTT
D gene: TRBD1
clone size: -
V gene: TRBV4-1
J gene: TRBJ1-6

CDR3 protein: CASSLESGGGFNEQFF
CDR3 DNA: TGCGCCAGCAGCTTGGAAAGCGGGGGGGGATTCAATGAGCAGTTCTTC
D gene: TRBD2
clone size: -
V gene: TRBV5-1
J gene: TRBJ2-1

CDR3 protein: CARLPGQGAFF
CDR3 DNA: TGCGCCAGATTACCGGGACAAGGAGCTTTCTTT
D gene: -
clone size: -
V gene: TRBV23-1
J gene: TRBJ1-1

CDR3 protein: CASTRDRGYYGYTF
CDR3 DNA: TGTGCCAGTACTCGGGACAGGGGCTACTATGGCTACACCTTC
D gene: TRBD1
clone size: -
V gene: TRBV19
J gene: TRBJ1-2